The table lists the clone carrying this T cell receptor beta chain with a count of one. Its antigen is not identified. V was clipped by 3 bases and J by 6 bases; unmatched bases: 5. This CDR3 contains 14 residues. Germline V lookup: CDR1 LNHDA, CDR2 SQIVND (reference sequence). The repertoire was sequenced with immunoSEQ multiplex PCR; TCRdb's copy has only in-frame clones and lacks some. The table lists under 75,000 clones, roughly 90% of them singletons. The sample comes from a study of graft-versus-host responses after intestinal transplantation. Across the whole study: Induction using anti-thymocyte globulin, followed by tacrolimus and steroids for roughly 3 years, was given to all recipients. Study-level results: GvH clones appeared in recipient marrow, some first in ileum or blood.

V is TRBV19 and J is TRBJ1-2; 9 bases map to TRBD1. The sequences come from unstimulated CD8+ T cells sorted from spleen or lymph node cells, collected before transplant. The sequence was collected from a human donor who was the organ donor for an intestinal transplant. This chain's CDR3 is CASSMGDRANGYTF. DNA of the CDR3: TGTGCCAGTAGTATGGGGGACAGGGCTAATGGCTACACCTTC. Full variable domain (rest looked up from reference TRBV19 and TRBJ1-2): DGGITQSPKYLFRKEGQNVTLSCEQNLNHDAMYWYRQDPGQGLRLIYYSQIVNDFQKGDIAEGYSVSREKKESFPLTVTSAQKNPTAFYLCASSMGDRANGYTFGSGTRLTVV.